These 32 T cell receptor beta chains were all obtained from the same sample, sequenced in a study of cytomegalovirus exposure and HLA in healthy donors (dated by TCRdb to between 2016 and 2019). Library prep was done by the immunoSEQ multiplex PCR assay. For the multiplex PCR, a mixture combining 60 forward primers for TCR Vbeta segments and 13 reverse primers for TCR Jbeta segments was used. Sourced from immuneACCESS, this table was stored by TCRdb with only in-frame sequences that have V and J called. A share of the clones is absent; for the studies checked, an unresolved V gene accounts for under half, and the remainder has no known explanation. This sample has under 200,000 clones in its table, and about three quarters of those were observed once. The ten largest clones take up 5.7% of the sample. The sequencing input was PBMCs. These receptors were collected from a man aged 40-50 years in good health and CMV-seronegative.

The chain combines TRBV29-1 with TRBJ2-1; the D gene is possibly TRBD1 (6 bases). The V end lost 8 bases, the J end lost 6 bases, and 17 bases lay between the germline ends. This CDR3 contains 13 residues. Germline CDR1 reads SQVTM; CDR2 reads ANQGSEA. The CDR3 loop is CSSRNGQLNEQFF. The DNA for the CDR3 is TGCAGCTCGAGAAACGGACAGCTCAATGAGCAGTTCTTC.

This clone was recorded a few times. V and J are TRBV7-3 and TRBJ2-3, with 12 bases fitting TRBD2. The J segment lost 3 bases and the V segment lost 8 bases, leaving 3 bases of the junction unmatched. Looked up from germline, CDR1 is SGHTA and CDR2 is FQGTGA. The CDR3 is made up of 14 amino acids. In nucleotides, the CDR3 is TGTGCCAGCGCTAGCGGGAGGGGGACAGATACGCAGTATTTT. The encoded protein is CASASGRGTDTQYF.

The chain combines TRBV6-6 with TRBJ1-4; maybe TRBD1 (5 bases). Germline CDR1 reads MNHNY; CDR2 reads SVGAGI (reference sequence). CDR3 length: 13 residues. The V and J ends lost 2 bases and 8 bases respectively, with 9 bases between them. The CDR3 region is CASSYPGYEKLFF. CDR3 in DNA: TGTGCCAGCAGTTACCCAGGGTACGAAAAACTGTTTTTT.

This clone was picked up one time. This chain connects TRBV7-2 to TRBJ2-5; 7 bases fit TRBD2. V was clipped by 1 base and J by 5 bases; unmatched bases: 4. The germline gives CDR1 SGHTA, CDR2 FQGNSA. CDR3 length equals 14 residues. The CDR3 loop is CASSLGLARETQYF. CDR3 DNA sequence: TGTGCCAGCAGCTTAGGACTAGCTAGGGAGACCCAGTACTTC.

The chain employs TRBV5-4 and TRBJ1-4, with TRBD1 identical over 9 bases. The CDR3 sequence is 14 residues long. Germline V gene sequence: CDR1 SGHNT, CDR2 YYREEE (reference sequence). The ends lost 2 bases at V and 8 bases at J; junction bases unmatched: 4. The CDR3 reads CASSLTGGVEKLFF. CDR3 DNA sequence: TGTGCCAGCAGCTTAACAGGGGGCGTCGAAAAACTGTTTTTT. Based on the CDR3 plus reference TRBV5-4 and TRBJ1-4, the full variable domain is ETGVTQSPTHLIKTRGQQVTLRCSSQSGHNTVSWYQQALGQGPQFIFQYYREEENGRGNFPPRFSGLQFPNYSSELNVNALELDDSALYLCASSLTGGVEKLFFGSGTQLSVL.

The J gene is TRBJ2-7, the V gene TRBV30; 10 bases line up with TRBD2. Germline CDR1 and CDR2: GTSNPN and SVGIG (reference sequence). This CDR3 spans 14 amino acids. V shed 6 bases, J shed 3 bases, and the junction held 8 bases outside the gene matches. The chain's CDR3 is CACTGTSEYYEQYF. CDR3 DNA: TGTGCCTGTACCGGGACTAGCGAGTACTACGAGCAGTACTTC. Filled out from reference TRBV30 and TRBJ2-7, the complete variable domain reads SQTIHQWPATLVQPVGSPLSLECTVEGTSNPNLYWYRQAAGRGLQLLFYSVGIGQISSEVPQNLSASRPQDRQFILSSKKLLLSDSGFYLCACTGTSEYYEQYFGPGTRLTVT.

The chain joins TRBV5-4 to TRBJ2-2, with D tentatively TRBD1 (6 bases). Germline loops: CDR1 SGHNT, CDR2 YYREEE (reference sequence). CDR3 length: 15 residues. V lost 0 bases and J 3 bases, leaving 9 bases between the germline ends. The CDR3 sequence is CASSLGQEDTGELFF. DNA for the CDR3: TGTGCCAGCAGCTTGGGACAGGAAGACACCGGGGAGCTGTTTTTT.

The chain joins TRBV4-3 to TRBJ2-5, with D perhaps TRBD2 (6 bases). V lost 0 bases, J lost 1 base, and 12 bases lay in between. Germline V CDR1 and CDR2: LGHNA, YSLEER. The length of the CDR3 is 16 residues. The CDR3 is CASSQDGGPSQETQYF. CDR3 nucleotides: TGCGCCAGCAGCCAAGACGGGGGACCCTCCCAAGAGACCCAGTACTTC.

This sequence joins TRBV6-5 and TRBJ1-1; TRBD1 aligns across 7 bases. This CDR3 has 15 residues. CDR1 and CDR2 from the germline V gene are MNHEY and SVGAGI. After removal of 7 bases from V and 7 bases from J, the junction contained 15 bases not matched to a gene. CDR3 loop: CASKLDRAHLIEAFF. The CDR3 nucleotides are TGTGCCAGCAAACTTGACAGGGCCCACCTGATTGAAGCTTTCTTT.

J is TRBJ2-7 and V is TRBV7-2; no definite D call. Trimming cost V 3 bases and J 3 bases, with 15 bases left between them. The CDR3 is 15 amino acids. CDR1 and CDR2 (germline): SGHTA, FQGNSA. The CDR3, as DNA: TGTGCCAGCAGCTTTCCCAATCCCGGGTACTACGAGCAGTACTTC. Amino acid sequence: CASSFPNPGYYEQYF.

The chain recombines TRBV6-5 with TRBJ2-7; the D gene is possibly TRBD1 (5 bases). The CDR3 has 15 amino acids. V was clipped by 0 bases and J by 5 bases, with 14 bases between them. Germline V gene data show CDR1 as MNHEY and CDR2 as SVGAGI. CDR3 sequence (DNA): TGTGCCAGCAGTTACTCGAGTTCAGGGTGGGACGAGCAGTACTTC. Protein: CASSYSSSGWDEQYF.

CDR3 amino acids: CASSYQQGSSYEQYF. DNA of the CDR3: TGTGCCAGCAGTTACCAACAGGGAAGCTCCTACGAGCAGTACTTC. The chain couples TRBV6-5 to TRBJ2-7, with D possibly matching TRBD1 (6 bases). The ends were cut back, 2 bases at V and 0 bases at J, with 11 bases in the middle. CDR1 is MNHEY and CDR2 is SVGAGI in the germline V gene. There are 15 residues in the CDR3.

This chain joins TRBV29-1 and TRBJ2-1; D uncertain. With 7 bases removed from V and 3 bases from J, the gap between germline ends came to 16 bases. Germline loops: CDR1 SQVTM, CDR2 ANQGSEA. The length of the CDR3 is 14 residues. The CDR3 DNA is TGCAGCGGTTCCCATCACAATAACTACAATGAGCAGTTCTTC. Protein sequence: CSGSHHNNYNEQFF.

The genes are TRBV6-1 and TRBJ2-1, with D uncertain. The CDR3 consists of 13 residues. Germline V gives CDR1 MNHNS, CDR2 SASEGT. V shed 6 bases and J shed 7 bases, with 13 bases lying between them. CDR3 protein: CASRGPYGNEQFF. DNA of the CDR3: TGTGCCAGCAGGGGTCCCTACGGGAATGAGCAGTTCTTC.

The chain uses TRBV19 and TRBJ2-3, with D possibly TRBD2 on 6 matching bases. Trimming left V 4 bases short and J 0 bases short, with 17 bases between. The CDR3 spans 17 residues. Per germline, CDR1 LNHDA and CDR2 SQIVND (reference sequence). CDR3 coding DNA: TGTGCCAGTAGTAGAGTACCTAGCGCAGCTAGCACAGATACGCAGTATTTT. Translating gives CASSRVPSAASTDTQYF.

The V gene is TRBV6-1, the J gene TRBJ2-1; D is unresolved. The ends were cut back, 2 bases at V and 3 bases at J, with 11 bases in the middle. CDR3 size: 15 residues. The V gene's germline CDR1 is MNHNS and CDR2 SASEGT. The CDR3 sequence is CASSENLGGYNEQFF. The CDR3 nucleotides are TGTGCCAGCAGTGAAAATCTCGGCGGCTACAATGAGCAGTTCTTC.

This chain joins TRBV18 and TRBJ2-7; TRBD2 agrees at 12 bases. With 5 bases clipped from V and 4 bases from J, the junction kept 6 bases outside the gene matches. CDR1 and CDR2 (germline): KGHSH, LQKENI. The CDR3 contains 15 residues. Written as DNA, the CDR3 is TGTGCCAGCTCATCTAGCGGGGGGGCCTTGTACGAGCAGTACTTC. Protein sequence: CASSSSGGALYEQYF.

The chain uses TRBV18 and TRBJ2-1; perhaps TRBD2 as D (6 bases). Trimming cost V 6 bases and J 5 bases, with 11 bases left between them. The CDR3 contains 13 residues. CDR1 is KGHSH and CDR2 is LQKENI in the germline V gene. CDR3 amino acids: CASSRDSNNEQFF. The CDR3 DNA follows: TGTGCCAGCTCGAGGGACTCGAACAATGAGCAGTTCTTC.

This clone was recorded once. At the DNA level, this CDR3 is encoded by other sequences in the same sample as well. The CDR3 DNA follows: TGTGCCATCAGAGGGACAGGCAGCTCCTACGAGCAGTACTTC. Translated, it gives CAIRGTGSSYEQYF. The chain is built from TRBV10-3 and TRBJ2-7; TRBD1 matches 8 bases. Germline CDR1 and CDR2: ENHRY and SYGVKD. V lost 6 bases to trimming and J lost 0 bases; unmatched junction nucleotides: 4. The CDR3 has 14 amino acids.

The chain employs TRBV27 and TRBJ2-5; 9 bases align to TRBD1. J gave up 4 bases and V 4 bases, and 4 bases lay outside the gene matches. The V gene's germline CDR1 is MNHEY and CDR2 SMNVEV (reference sequence). The CDR3 runs 14 residues. The CDR3 bases are TGTGCCAGCAGTTCGACAGGGGGGGCAGAGACCCAGTACTTC. Its protein product is CASSSTGGAETQYF.

This rearrangement joins TRBV2 to TRBJ1-2, with 9 bases identical to TRBD1. The CDR3 sequence is 13 residues long. J lost 6 bases, V lost 5 bases, and 4 bases had no gene match. From germline, CDR1 is SNHLY and CDR2 FYNNEI. CDR3: CASSIQGADGYTF. Written as DNA, the CDR3 is TGTGCCAGCAGTATACAGGGGGCAGATGGCTACACCTTC.

The chain employs TRBV9 and TRBJ1-1, with 7 bases matching TRBD1. The J segment lost 3 bases and the V segment lost 5 bases, leaving 13 bases of the junction unmatched. This CDR3 region has 16 residues. CDR1 and CDR2 (germline): SGDLS, YYNGEE. The CDR3 coding sequence is TGTGCCAGCAGGCGAGGACCAGGGGGTTTATACACTGAAGCTTTCTTT. Its protein product is CASRRGPGGLYTEAFF.

The chain has TRBV9 and TRBJ1-1; TRBD1 matches 7 bases. With 3 bases clipped from V and 4 bases from J, the junction kept 12 bases outside the gene matches. The CDR3 length is 16 residues. CDR1 is SGDLS, CDR2 YYNGEE, per germline. The CDR3 spells CASSEGPSGGTTEAFF. The CDR3 DNA follows: TGTGCCAGCAGCGAGGGACCGTCAGGGGGGACCACTGAAGCTTTCTTT.

This clone was recorded once. This chain links TRBV29-1 with TRBJ2-7; tentatively, D is TRBD2 (5 bases). Trimming cost V 4 bases and J 4 bases, with 11 bases left between them. Germline V gene sequence: CDR1 SQVTM, CDR2 ANQGSEA. The CDR3 totals 12 residues. CDR3 protein: CSVVASTYEQYF. The CDR3 coding sequence is TGCAGCGTTGTCGCTAGCACATACGAGCAGTACTTC.

The chain has TRBV6-4 and TRBJ2-1, with 8 nucleotides matching TRBD2. The V gene end was trimmed by 7 bases and the J gene end by 5 bases; junction bases not matched to a gene: 10. Per germline, CDR1 MRHNA and CDR2 SNTAGT. This CDR3 region has 15 residues. CDR3 residues: CASTQPQRGNNEQFF. In DNA form, the CDR3 reads TGTGCCAGCACTCAACCCCAGCGGGGGAACAATGAGCAGTTCTTC.

The V call is TRBV7-9, the J call TRBJ1-2; the match to TRBD1 covers 7 bases. Germline values: CDR1 SEHNR, CDR2 FQNEAQ (reference sequence). Trimming at V came to 3 bases and at J to 4 bases, leaving 8 bases not matched to a gene. CDR3 length: 15 amino acids. This CDR3 reads CASSFRDSSAYGYTF. CDR3 DNA: TGTGCCAGCAGCTTCCGGGACAGCTCCGCCTATGGCTACACCTTC.

The genes are TRBV4-1 and TRBJ1-4, with D possibly TRBD1 on 5 matching bases. V lost 4 bases, J lost 7 bases, and 16 bases lay in between. The CDR3 runs to 15 residues. Germline loops: CDR1 MGHRA, CDR2 YSYEKL. The CDR3 spells CASSPKDTESEKLFF. CDR3 bases: TGCGCCAGCAGCCCGAAGGACACCGAAAGTGAAAAACTGTTTTTT.

This chain uses TRBV1 with TRBJ1-3; TRBD1 is taken as the D call from the table, unchecked against the DNA. TRBV1 is termed a pseudogene. The CDR3 sequence is 16 residues long. The CDR3 sequence is CTSSLNRQFSGNTIYF. The CDR3 DNA reads as TGCACCAGCAGCCTGAACCGACAGTTCTCTGGAAACACCATATATTTT.

This clone has a handful of counts. The chain couples TRBV7-9 to TRBJ1-6; a possible D gene is TRBD1 (5 bases). The CDR3 sequence is 16 residues long. The ends were cut back, 2 bases at V and 10 bases at J, with 18 bases in the middle. Germline V lookup: CDR1 SEHNR, CDR2 FQNEAQ (reference sequence). The CDR3 DNA reads as TGTGCCAGCAGCTTAAAGTATGGGCAGGGCTCCTCACCCCTCCACTTT. The encoded protein is CASSLKYGQGSSPLHF.

The V call is TRBV18, the J call TRBJ1-2; D uncertain. The CDR3 sequence is 15 residues long. Trimming removed 3 bases at V and 2 bases at J, with 13 bases between. Germline V gene lookup returns CDR1 KGHSH and CDR2 LQKENI. CDR3 sequence: CASSPTSSGNYGYTF. Written as DNA, the CDR3 is TGTGCCAGCTCACCCACCTCGTCGGGAAACTATGGCTACACCTTC.

This clone was recorded only once. The chain uses TRBV7-2 and TRBJ1-1; D remains unclear. The CDR3 loop spans 14 amino acids. Trimming shortened V by 0 bases and J by 1 base, and 6 bases separated the two germline ends. Germline V gene lookup returns CDR1 SGHTA and CDR2 FQGNSA. The CDR3 nucleotides are TGTGCCAGCAGCTTAGCGCGGAGGAACACTGAAGCTTTCTTT. The encoded protein is CASSLARRNTEAFF.

The J gene is TRBJ1-3, the V gene TRBV5-6; 8 bases are a match to TRBD1. The length of the CDR3 is 15 residues. The V and J ends lost 2 bases and 5 bases, in that order; junction bases with no gene match: 6. CDR1 and CDR2 (germline): SGHDT, YYEEEE. The CDR3 loop is CASSFRTGLRNTIYF. Written as DNA, the CDR3 is TGTGCCAGCAGCTTCCGGACAGGGCTAAGAAACACCATATATTTT.